Below, one TCR beta chain is given with its context. What it binds is unknown. This sample is drawn from a study of OX40 agonist ivuxolimab in advanced cancers. CDR1 and CDR2 (germline): LNHDA, SQIVND (reference sequence). The V end was cut by 2 bases, the J end by 2 bases, with 1 base between. This CDR3 comprises 12 residues. Clones were sequenced by immunoSEQ multiplex PCR, and TCRdb holds only the in-frame ones, with some missing. In the table there are approximately 74,000 clones, approximately 89% of which are singletons. Findings and limits, study-wide: Doses of 0.1 to 3.0 mg/kg were accompanied by clonal expansion of CD4+ and CD8+ blood T cells by week 6.

Here the sequenced sample was CD4+ or CD8+ T cells sorted from blood, taken in a trial of the OX40 agonist ivuxolimab. V and J are TRBV19 and TRBJ1-3; D remains ambiguous. The receptor was isolated from an adult with an advanced solid tumor such as melanoma, head and neck, liver or kidney cancer. CDR3 residues: CASSIPGNTIYF. Written as DNA, the CDR3 is TGTGCCAGTAGTATACCTGGAAACACCATATATTTT. Based on the CDR3 plus reference TRBV19 and TRBJ1-3, the full variable domain is DGGITQSPKYLFRKEGQNVTLSCEQNLNHDAMYWYRQDPGQGLRLIYYSQIVNDFQKGDIAEGYSVSREKKESFPLTVTSAQKNPTAFYLCASSIPGNTIYFGEGSWLTVV.